These T cell receptor beta chains were read from a single sample in a study of shared clonotypes between healthy human individuals. The data were produced by immunoSEQ multiplex PCR, yet TCRdb's version contains in-frame clones alone and is incomplete. The repertoire holds about 2 million clones, over 85% seen once, with 0.95% to 1.5% in the top ten. The sequenced sample was naive CD8+ T cells sorted from blood. All receptors derive from a man between 18 and 29 years old in good health. Both conserved end residues are part of each CDR3. A D gene is named only where the DNA matches it firmly. Only part of the rows carry a size: once, few, many, or a class if the clone is expanded.

D gene	V gene	J gene	clone size	CDR3 DNA	CDR3 protein
-	TRBV27	TRBJ2-3	-	TGTGCCAGCAGTTTACGGCAGGGGAATCCCTACACAGATACGCAGTATTTT	CASSLRQGNPYTDTQYF
-	TRBV6-6	TRBJ1-2	-	TGTGCCAGCAGTGAGACAGGTTTAAACTATGGCTACACCTTC	CASSETGLNYGYTF
-	TRBV9	TRBJ2-1	-	TGTGCCAGCAGCGTAGCCGGGACGGAGGGAAATGAGCAGTTCTTC	CASSVAGTEGNEQFF
-	TRBV7-9	TRBJ1-4	-	TGTGCCAGCAGCTTCGGGACATCCGGTGCAACTAATGAAAAACTGTTTTTT	CASSFGTSGATNEKLFF
-	TRBV7-3	TRBJ1-1	-	TGTGCCAGCAGCTTAACGCAGAACACTGAAGCTTTCTTT	CASSLTQNTEAFF
TRBD1	TRBV13	TRBJ2-7	-	TGTGCCAGCAGTTTCCCGGGACAGGGAACCTACGAGCAGTACTTC	CASSFPGQGTYEQYF
-	TRBV28	TRBJ2-3	-	TGTGCCAGCAGTTTATCGGATACGCAGTATTTT	CASSLSDTQYF
-	TRBV2	TRBJ2-7	-	TGTGCCAGCAGTGATCCGGGGCTCTACGAGCAGTACTTC	CASSDPGLYEQYF
-	TRBV5-1	TRBJ2-7	-	TGCGCCAGCAGCTTGGACAGAACCTACGAGCAGTACTTC	CASSLDRTYEQYF
-	TRBV9	TRBJ1-1	-	TGTGCCAGCAGCGTCCACCGGGACACCCTTGAAGCTTTCTTT	CASSVHRDTLEAFF
-	TRBV9	TRBJ2-2	-	TGTGCCAGCAGATCGGGGGACACCGGGGAGCTGTTTTTT	CASRSGDTGELFF
-	TRBV6-1	TRBJ2-7	once	TGTGCCAGCAGTGCCCTAGTATATCTGTACGAGCAGTACTTC	CASSALVYLYEQYF
-	TRBV19	TRBJ1-5	-	TGTGCCAGTAGTATAGAGTTAGAAGGGTTAATCGGGCGGCCCCAGCATTTT	CASSIELEGLIGRPQHF